This is a list of T cell receptor beta chains from one sample in a study of T-cell reconstitution after alpha-beta-depleted transplantation in children. MiXCR, run by TCRdb on the PCR reads, gives a single entry per CDR3 protein. The sample has approximately 800,000 distinct CDR3 sequences, around 17% seen once. The source was PBMCs, mostly from graft donor cells, collected 360 days after TCRalphabeta/CD19-depleted stem cell transplant. These receptors came from a male patient younger than 18 who had a stem cell transplant for acute lymphoblastic leukemia, so the T cells may come from the graft donor. The CDR3 runs from the conserved cysteine through the conserved F or W. The order of the fields is clone size, V gene, CDR3 protein. Clone size is given for some rows only: seen once, a few or many times, or a class if the clone is expanded.

size: many; V: TRBV4-1; CDR3: CASSQDPVLSGANVLTF
size: .; V: TRBV20-1; CDR3: CSASRGASAYEQYF
size: few; V: TRBV2; CDR3: CASSRLADYPYEQYF
size: .; V: TRBV6-2/TRBV6-3; CDR3: CASSYSALTTYEQYF
size: many; V: TRBV5-1; CDR3: CASSAATSELLHEQFF
size: few; V: TRBV4-1; CDR3: CASSQDQGGLDYEQYF
size: many; V: TRBV5-1; CDR3: CASSLQRYNEQFF
size: many; V: TRBV5-1; CDR3: CASSNVGYEQYF
size: few; V: TRBV15; CDR3: CATSSGRQRKNTEAFF
size: .; V: TRBV5-1; CDR3: CASSPKGLANNEQFF
size: many; V: TRBV5-1; CDR3: CASNSQGHEQYF
size: .; V: TRBV19; CDR3: CASSAASSYEQYF
size: .; V: TRBV27; CDR3: CASSFMQAVSYEQYF
size: few; V: TRBV4-1; CDR3: CASSLSGAIHTGELFF
size: many; V: TRBV7-3; CDR3: CASSSQGASSYNEQFF
size: .; V: TRBV19; CDR3: CASKLAGGGETQYF
size: few; V: TRBV29-1; CDR3: CSVETDRLTETQYF
size: few; V: TRBV7-6; CDR3: CASSLGASGRAGNIQYF
size: many; V: TRBV24-1; CDR3: CATSDPPRQGGNEQFF
size: .; V: TRBV2; CDR3: CASIIYPGPIATDTQYF
size: few; V: TRBV4-2; CDR3: CASSQDLAGGAKNIQYF
size: .; V: TRBV4-1; CDR3: CASSLRDTLENEQYF
size: .; V: TRBV2; CDR3: CARTSGRTYNEQFF
size: few; V: TRBV7-9; CDR3: CASSSGDRSGNYGYTF
size: .; V: TRBV3-1; CDR3: CASNRQTGELFF
size: few; V: TRBV12-3/TRBV12-4; CDR3: CASSSYGTSTDTQYF
size: few; V: TRBV6-1; CDR3: CASSEPGTLSGELFF
size: many; V: TRBV25-1; CDR3: CATDTTGELFF
size: many; V: TRBV6-5; CDR3: CASSPPTREQYF
size: few; V: TRBV5-1; CDR3: CASIPGGASGANVLTF
size: few; V: TRBV12-3/TRBV12-4; CDR3: CASSPGGSNEQFF
size: .; V: TRBV5-1; CDR3: CASSFPGAPGYTF
size: .; V: TRBV5-1; CDR3: CASSLEVLVGNEQFF
size: few; V: TRBV6-5; CDR3: CASSYDRGGTGELFF